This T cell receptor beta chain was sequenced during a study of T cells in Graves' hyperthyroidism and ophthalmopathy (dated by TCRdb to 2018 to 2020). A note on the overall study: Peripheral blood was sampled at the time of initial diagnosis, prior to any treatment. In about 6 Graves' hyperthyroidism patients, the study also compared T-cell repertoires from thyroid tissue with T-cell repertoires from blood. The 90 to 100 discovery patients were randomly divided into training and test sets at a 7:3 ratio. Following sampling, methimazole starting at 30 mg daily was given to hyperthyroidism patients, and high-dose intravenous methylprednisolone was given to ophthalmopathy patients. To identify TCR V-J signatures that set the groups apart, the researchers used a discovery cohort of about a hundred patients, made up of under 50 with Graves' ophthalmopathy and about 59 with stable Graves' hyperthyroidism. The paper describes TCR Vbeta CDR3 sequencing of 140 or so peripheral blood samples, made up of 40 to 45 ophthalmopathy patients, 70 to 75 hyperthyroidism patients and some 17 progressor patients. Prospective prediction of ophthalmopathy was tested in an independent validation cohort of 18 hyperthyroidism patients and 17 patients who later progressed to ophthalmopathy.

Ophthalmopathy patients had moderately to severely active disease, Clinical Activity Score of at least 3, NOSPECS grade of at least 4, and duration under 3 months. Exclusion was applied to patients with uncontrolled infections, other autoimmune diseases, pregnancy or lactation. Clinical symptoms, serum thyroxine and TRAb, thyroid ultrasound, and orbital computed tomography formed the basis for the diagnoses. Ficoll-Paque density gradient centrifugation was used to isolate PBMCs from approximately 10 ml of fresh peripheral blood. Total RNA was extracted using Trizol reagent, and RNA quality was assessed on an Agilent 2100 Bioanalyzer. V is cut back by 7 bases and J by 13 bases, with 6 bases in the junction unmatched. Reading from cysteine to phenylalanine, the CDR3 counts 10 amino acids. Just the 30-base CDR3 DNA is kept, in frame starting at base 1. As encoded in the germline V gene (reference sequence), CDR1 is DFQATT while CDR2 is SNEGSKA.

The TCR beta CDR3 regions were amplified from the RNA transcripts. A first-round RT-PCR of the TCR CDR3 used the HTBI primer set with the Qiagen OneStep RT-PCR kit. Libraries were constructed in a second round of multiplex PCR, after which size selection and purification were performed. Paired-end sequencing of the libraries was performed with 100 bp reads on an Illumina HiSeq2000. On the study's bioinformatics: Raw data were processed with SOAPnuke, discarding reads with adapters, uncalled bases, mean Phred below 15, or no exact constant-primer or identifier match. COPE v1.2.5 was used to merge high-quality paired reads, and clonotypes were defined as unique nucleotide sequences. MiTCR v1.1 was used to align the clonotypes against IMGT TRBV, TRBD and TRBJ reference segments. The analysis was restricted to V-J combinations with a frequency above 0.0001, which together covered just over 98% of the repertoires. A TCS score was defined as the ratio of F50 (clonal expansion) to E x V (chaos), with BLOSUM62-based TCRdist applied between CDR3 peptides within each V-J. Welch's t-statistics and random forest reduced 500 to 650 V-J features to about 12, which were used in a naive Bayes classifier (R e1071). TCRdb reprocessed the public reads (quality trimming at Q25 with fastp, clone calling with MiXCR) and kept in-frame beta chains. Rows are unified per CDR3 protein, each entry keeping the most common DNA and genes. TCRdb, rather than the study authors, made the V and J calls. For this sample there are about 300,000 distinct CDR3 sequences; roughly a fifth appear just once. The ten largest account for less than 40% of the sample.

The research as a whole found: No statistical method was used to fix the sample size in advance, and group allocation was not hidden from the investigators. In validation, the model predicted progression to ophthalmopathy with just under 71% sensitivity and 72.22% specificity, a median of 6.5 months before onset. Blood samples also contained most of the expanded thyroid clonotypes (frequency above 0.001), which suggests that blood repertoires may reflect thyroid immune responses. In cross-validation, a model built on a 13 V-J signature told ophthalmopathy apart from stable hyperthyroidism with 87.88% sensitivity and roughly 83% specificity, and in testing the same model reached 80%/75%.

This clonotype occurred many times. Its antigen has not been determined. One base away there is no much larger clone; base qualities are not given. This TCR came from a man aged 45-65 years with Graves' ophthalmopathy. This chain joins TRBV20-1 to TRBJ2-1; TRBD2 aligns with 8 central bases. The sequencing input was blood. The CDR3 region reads CSVGGVEQFF. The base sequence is TGCAGTGTCGGGGGGGTGGAACAGTTCTTC.